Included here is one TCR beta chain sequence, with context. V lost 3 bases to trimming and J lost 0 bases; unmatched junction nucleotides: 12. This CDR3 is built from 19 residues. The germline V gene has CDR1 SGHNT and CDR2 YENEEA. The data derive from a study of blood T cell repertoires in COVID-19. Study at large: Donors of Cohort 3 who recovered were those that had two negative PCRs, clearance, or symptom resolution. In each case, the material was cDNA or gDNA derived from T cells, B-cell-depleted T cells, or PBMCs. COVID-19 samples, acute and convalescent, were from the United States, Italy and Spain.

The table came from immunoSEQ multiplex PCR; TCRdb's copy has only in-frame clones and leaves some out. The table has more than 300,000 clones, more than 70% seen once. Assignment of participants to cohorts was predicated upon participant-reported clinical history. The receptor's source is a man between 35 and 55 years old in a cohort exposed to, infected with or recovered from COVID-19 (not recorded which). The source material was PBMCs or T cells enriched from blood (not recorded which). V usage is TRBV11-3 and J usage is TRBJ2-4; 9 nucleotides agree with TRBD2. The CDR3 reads CASSFRTSGPSLAKNIQYF. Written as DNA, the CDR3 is TGTGCCAGCAGCTTTAGAACTAGCGGGCCCTCCCTAGCCAAAAACATTCAGTACTTC. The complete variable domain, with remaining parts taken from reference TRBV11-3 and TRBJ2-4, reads EAGVVQSPRYKIIEKKQPVAFWCNPISGHNTLYWYLQNLGQGPELLIRYENEEAVDDSQLPKDRFSAERLKGVDSTLKIQPAELGDSAVYLCASSFRTSGPSLAKNIQYFGAGTRLSVL.